The 28 T cell receptor beta chains below come from one sample, sequenced in a study of T-cell reconstitution after alpha-beta-depleted transplantation in children. TCRbeta library preparation incorporated unique molecular identifiers. TCRdb reanalysed the PCR reads using MiXCR and keeps one entry per CDR3 protein. The data hold about 610,000 distinct CDR3 sequences, with about 10% observed a single time. The specimen comprised PBMCs from the stem cell graft donor, sampled from the stem cell graft. The receptors come from a human donor who donated a stem cell graft to a child with acute myeloid leukemia.

The gene calls are TRBV5-1 and TRBJ2-2; tentative D call: TRBD1 (6 bases). Trimming removed 4 bases at V and 6 bases at J, with 13 bases between. Germline V lookup: CDR1 SGHRS, CDR2 YFSETQ. The CDR3 loop spans 14 amino acids. The CDR3 reads CASSATGSPGELFF. The CDR3 DNA reads as TGCGCCAGCAGCGCAACAGGGTCCCCCGGGGAGCTGTTTTTT.

Ten or more counts support this clonotype. V and J are TRBV10-3 and TRBJ2-7; 10 bases align to TRBD2. Looked up from germline, CDR1 is ENHRY and CDR2 is SYGVKD. V dropped 5 bases and J dropped 3; count of bases not matched to a gene: 1. The CDR3 loop spans 13 amino acids. CDR3 amino acids: CAISPSGGYEQYF. DNA of the CDR3: TGTGCCATCAGTCCTAGCGGGGGCTACGAGCAGTACTTC.

This clonotype appeared many times. The rearrangement joins TRBV10-3 to TRBJ2-5, with 8 bases fitting TRBD1. The length of the CDR3 is 18 residues. With V trimmed by 4 bases and J by 1 base, 14 bases remained unmatched. Germline CDR1 reads ENHRY; CDR2 reads SYGVKD. The CDR3 DNA is TGTGCCATCAGTGGGCCCGCCGACAGGGGAAGAACCCAAGAGACCCAGTACTTC. Translating gives CAISGPADRGRTQETQYF.

J is TRBJ2-7 and V is TRBV7-6; D is unclear. Per germline, CDR1 SGHVS and CDR2 FNYEAQ. The germline V and J ends were trimmed by 5 bases and 7 bases, with 15 bases remaining between them. There are 13 residues in the CDR3. The CDR3 loop is CASSRQALGEQYF. CDR3 in DNA: TGTGCCAGCAGCCGGCAGGCTTTGGGGGAGCAGTACTTC.

As for this clonotype: One end of the junction varies from germline; a read error may be responsible. CDR3 region: CASRLEGVTEAFF. In DNA, the CDR3 is TGTGCCAGCAGATTGGAGGGAGTCACTGAAGCTTTCTTT. The chain recombines TRBV5-6 with TRBJ1-1; D remains unclear. This CDR3 spans 13 amino acids. CDR1 is SGHDT, CDR2 YYEEEE, per germline.

The chain uses TRBV4-2 and TRBJ1-5; the D gene is possibly TRBD1 (6 bases). The germline V gene encodes CDR1 LGHNA and CDR2 YNFKEQ. This CDR3 contains 16 residues. With 4 bases removed from V and 1 base from J, the gap between germline ends came to 14 bases. The CDR3 DNA reads TGTGCCAGCAGCCGACAACAGGGAGGGAGCAATCAGCCCCAGCATTTT. It specifies CASSRQQGGSNQPQHF.

This clonotype appeared a few times. V is TRBV5-1 and J is TRBJ2-7; the match to TRBD2 covers 9 bases. This CDR3 has 16 amino acids. Germline V lookup: CDR1 SGHRS, CDR2 YFSETQ. J gave up 4 bases and V 2 bases, and 10 bases lay outside the gene matches. The CDR3 reads CASSLTGTSYSYEQYF. The DNA of the CDR3 is TGCGCCAGCAGCTTAACCGGGACTAGCTATTCGTACGAGCAGTACTTC.

This clonotype occurred many times. V and J are TRBV7-8 and TRBJ2-2; TRBD1 aligns across 9 bases. J gave up 5 bases and V 5 bases, and 3 bases lay outside the gene matches. The CDR3 is 14 amino acids. Looked up from germline, CDR1 is SGHVS and CDR2 is FQNEAQ. In nucleotides, the CDR3 is TGTGCCAGCAGCGAGACAGGGGGGACCGGGGAGCTGTTTTTT. This translates into CASSETGGTGELFF.

This chain links TRBV20-1 with TRBJ2-1; 10 nucleotides agree with TRBD2. Per germline, CDR1 DFQATT and CDR2 SNEGSKA (reference sequence). The CDR3 loop spans 16 amino acids. The trim removed 1 base at V and 5 bases at J, leaving 8 bases unmatched. The CDR3 region is CSARVLRTSGDNEQFF. CDR3 sequence (DNA): TGCAGTGCTAGAGTGCTCAGGACTAGCGGCGACAATGAGCAGTTCTTC.

The V and J genes are TRBV18 and TRBJ2-7; no clear D. V lost 7 bases, J lost 0 bases, and 7 bases lay in between. In germline, CDR1 is KGHSH, CDR2 LQKENI. The CDR3 loop spans 12 amino acids. As DNA, the CDR3 is TGTGCCAGCTACGCCGGCTCCTACGAGCAGTACTTC. This sequence encodes CASYAGSYEQYF.

Ten or more counts support this clonotype. The J gene is TRBJ1-1, the V gene TRBV19; 9 positions match TRBD1. Germline CDR1 LNHDA, CDR2 SQIVND (reference sequence). There are 14 residues in the CDR3. With V trimmed by 4 bases and J by 8 bases, 8 bases remained unmatched. The CDR3 region has the DNA TGTGCCAGTAGTACCGCCGGGACAGGGTACGAAGCTTTCTTT. Residues: CASSTAGTGYEAFF.

This CDR3 reads CASSVDQPAEQYF. CDR3 coding DNA: TGTGCCAGCTCCGTTGACCAGCCCGCCGAGCAGTACTTC. The chain uses TRBV18 and TRBJ2-7, with D unclear. The CDR3 is 13 residues long. V lost 6 bases, J lost 6 bases, and 15 bases lay in between. The germline V gene has CDR1 KGHSH and CDR2 LQKENI.

The chain is built from TRBV28 and TRBJ2-1, with 10 bases fitting TRBD1. V dropped 8 bases and J dropped 4; count of bases not matched to a gene: 8. From germline, CDR1 is MDHEN and CDR2 SYDVKM. The CDR3 has 15 residues. The CDR3 sequence is CASRRPGQGYNEQFF. CDR3 bases: TGTGCCAGCCGAAGACCGGGACAGGGGTACAATGAGCAGTTCTTC. Full variable domain (outside the CDR3, taken from reference TRBV28 and TRBJ2-1): DVKVTQSSRYLVKRTGEKVFLECVQDMDHENMFWYRQDPGLGLRLIYFSYDVKMKEKGDIPEGYSVSREKKERFSLILESASTNQTSMYLCASRRPGQGYNEQFFGPGTRLTVL.

The chain employs TRBV28 and TRBJ1-4, with D unclear. Germline assignment: CDR1 MDHEN and CDR2 SYDVKM. V gave up 0 bases and J gave up 0 bases, with 11 bases separating them. The CDR3 has 17 residues. As DNA, the CDR3 is TGTGCCAGCAGTTTATGGGGCAGTCCAGCAACTAATGAAAAACTGTTTTTT. Translating it yields CASSLWGSPATNEKLFF.

Concerning this clonotype: A much larger clone lies a single base off, so this may be a read error. The chain carries TRBV20-1 and TRBJ1-4, with TRBD1 matching 10 bases. V was pared by 5 bases and J by 7 bases, with 4 bases of the junction left unmatched. CDR3 length: 13 residues. The V gene's germline CDR1 is DFQATT and CDR2 SNEGSKA (reference sequence). The CDR3 region is CSAGDRGGEKLFF. The CDR3 DNA sequence: TGCAGTGCTGGGGACAGGGGAGGTGAAAAACTGTTTTTT.

A few counts support this clonotype. The chain employs TRBV7-3 and TRBJ2-2, with a tentative D call TRBD1 (6 bases). Deletions cut 1 base from V and 6 bases from J, with 12 bases between. The CDR3 runs 15 residues. Germline loops: CDR1 SGHTA, CDR2 FQGTGA. The CDR3 nucleotides read TGTGCCAGCAGCTTAAATGCAGGGGATGCCGGGGAGCTGTTTTTT. It translates to CASSLNAGDAGELFF.

The rearrangement uses TRBV5-1 and TRBJ2-7; D possibly corresponds to TRBD1 (5 bases). Germline-derived CDR1 and CDR2 are SGHRS and YFSETQ. The CDR3 has 13 residues. Trimming stripped 3 bases from V and 3 bases from J, with 10 bases between. CDR3 region: CASSYGASYEQYF. In nucleotides, the CDR3 is TGCGCCAGCAGCTATGGGGCTAGCTACGAGCAGTACTTC.

The sample holds many counts of this clonotype. J is TRBJ2-5 and V is TRBV7-9; TRBD2 matches at 7 bases. The CDR3 is made up of 15 amino acids. The germline V gene has CDR1 SEHNR and CDR2 FQNEAQ (reference sequence). V shed 3 bases, J shed 4 bases, and the junction held 8 bases outside the gene matches. DNA of the CDR3: TGTGCCAGCAGCTTGTCTTCGGGCGGGAGAGAGACCCAGTACTTC. Translating gives CASSLSSGGRETQYF. The full variable domain, its missing parts supplied by reference TRBV7-9 and TRBJ2-5, is DTGVSQNPRHKITKRGQNVTFRCDPISEHNRLYWYRQTLGQGPEFLTYFQNEAQLEKSRLLSDRFSAERPKGSFSTLEIQRTEQGDSAMYLCASSLSSGGRETQYFGPGTRLLVL.

This clonotype appeared a few times. The gene calls are TRBV29-1 and TRBJ1-3, with D hard to call. The germline V and J ends were trimmed by 4 bases and 1 base, with 8 bases remaining between them. The CDR3 covers 13 residues. Germline loops: CDR1 SQVTM, CDR2 ANQGSEA. CDR3 bases: TGCAGCGTTGCGTCCCATTCTGGAAACACCATATATTTT. This codes for CSVASHSGNTIYF.

This clonotype came up many times. CDR3 region: CASLTQGVNEQFF. CDR3 coding DNA: TGTGCCAGTCTCACACAGGGGGTGAATGAGCAGTTCTTC. The gene calls are TRBV6-2 or TRBV6-3 and TRBJ2-1; 8 nucleotides line up with TRBD1. The V and J ends lost 9 bases and 7 bases, in that order; junction bases with no gene match: 8. CDR3 length: 13 amino acids. CDR1 is MNHEY and CDR2 is SVGEGT in the germline V gene.

The chain employs TRBV12-3 or TRBV12-4 and TRBJ2-5; 9 bases agree with TRBD2. The J segment lost 6 bases and the V segment lost 3 bases, leaving 5 bases of the junction unmatched. This CDR3 spans 14 amino acids. CDR3 in DNA: TGTGCCAGCAGTTTCGGCGGGGGGGTGCAGACCCAGTACTTC. Protein product: CASSFGGGVQTQYF.

In its sample, this clonotype was seen a few times. The rearrangement joins TRBV5-1 to TRBJ2-5, with 12 nucleotides matching TRBD2. The CDR3 contains 17 residues. Germline V gene sequence: CDR1 SGHRS, CDR2 YFSETQ. The V segment lost 2 bases and the J segment 4 bases; nucleotides outside the gene matches: 9. The DNA for the CDR3 is TGCGCCAGCAGCTTCCGAAGTCCGGGACTAGCGGGAGAGACCCAGTACTTC. The encoded protein is CASSFRSPGLAGETQYF.

This clonotype has a handful of counts. In nucleotides, the CDR3 is TGCGCCAGCAGCCAGACCGTAAGGGGCACCCTCTACGAGCAGTACTTC. Translated, it gives CASSQTVRGTLYEQYF. V and J are TRBV4-1 and TRBJ2-7, with D maybe TRBD1 (5 bases). V was trimmed by 3 bases and J by 3 bases, leaving 18 bases between them. The CDR3 totals 16 residues. The germline CDR1 and CDR2 sequences are MGHRA and YSYEKL.

This clonotype was picked up a small number of times. The V call is TRBV10-3, the J call TRBJ2-5, with no clear D. Per the germline V gene, CDR1 is ENHRY and CDR2 is SYGVKD. The V gene lost 1 base and the J gene lost 4 bases, with 13 bases spanning the gap. There are 15 residues in the CDR3. The chain's CDR3 is CAISEFADEVETQYF. CDR3 DNA sequence: TGTGCCATCAGTGAGTTCGCGGACGAGGTAGAGACCCAGTACTTC.

The chain couples TRBV25-1 to TRBJ2-5; 7 nucleotides agree with TRBD1. Germline lookup yields CDR1 MGHDK and CDR2 SYGVNS. Trimming at V came to 3 bases and at J to 4 bases, leaving 8 bases not matched to a gene. The length of the CDR3 is 15 residues. CDR3 coding DNA: TGTGCCAGCAGTGACCCGACAGGGTATCGAGAGACCCAGTACTTC. This gives the protein CASSDPTGYRETQYF. Complete variable domain (other parts from reference TRBV25-1 and TRBJ2-5): EADIYQTPRYLVIGTGKKITLECSQTMGHDKMYWYQQDPGMELHLIHYSYGVNSTEKGDLSSESTVSRIRTEHFPLTLESARPSHTSQYLCASSDPTGYRETQYFGPGTRLLVL.

The genes are TRBV4-2 and TRBJ1-2; a weak D match, TRBD1 (6 bases). Germline CDR1 and CDR2: LGHNA and YNFKEQ. This CDR3 has 14 amino acids. The V gene lost 0 bases and the J gene lost 4 bases, with 9 bases spanning the gap. CDR3 sequence (DNA): TGTGCCAGCAGCCAAGATCGGGGGCTCTATGGCTACACCTTC. It encodes CASSQDRGLYGYTF.

Details on this clonotype: Being one base from a much bigger clone, this may be a read error. The chain carries TRBV12-3 or TRBV12-4 and TRBJ2-7; 8 nucleotides align to TRBD2. The V gene end was trimmed by 8 bases and the J gene end by 1 base; junction bases not matched to a gene: 7. The CDR3 runs 14 residues. CDR3 region: CASCSSGQSYEQYF. CDR3 coding DNA: TGTGCCAGCTGTTCTAGCGGGCAGTCCTACGAGCAGTACTTC.

At least ten counts were recorded for this clonotype. The V and J genes are TRBV20-1 and TRBJ2-1; possibly TRBD2 for D (6 bases). This CDR3 is built from 12 residues. V lost 4 bases and J lost 6, with 10 bases in between. The germline V gene has CDR1 DFQATT and CDR2 SNEGSKA (reference sequence). The CDR3: CSAKPTSNEQFF. CDR3 bases: TGCAGTGCTAAGCCGACTAGCAATGAGCAGTTCTTC.